Listed below are T cell receptor beta chains from one sample, sequenced in a study of blood T cell repertoires in COVID-19. Only in-frame clones appear in the TCRdb table, and some are missing; sequencing was by immunoSEQ multiplex PCR. The sample lists approximately 120,000 clones, roughly 76% seen once, with 8% to 13% in the top ten. Sequencing was done on a sample of peripheral blood. The receptors here all came from a human donor in a cohort sampled during active COVID-19. CDR3s include the opening cysteine and the closing phenylalanine or tryptophan. D genes are given only for firm matches. Some rows mark clone size as missing; the rest say once, few, many or name a class of expanded clone.

CASSYFGAHEQYF | TGTGCCAGCAGTTACTTCGGTGCTCACGAGCAGTACTTC | TRBV6-5 | many | - | TRBJ2-7
CASSSGGQSYNEQFF | TGTGCCAGCAGCTCAGGGGGTCAATCCTACAATGAGCAGTTCTTC | TRBV5-6 | - | TRBD1 | TRBJ2-1
CATSDLTDSNEQFF | TGTGCCACCAGTGACCTGACTGACAGCAATGAGCAGTTCTTC | TRBV24-1 | few | - | TRBJ2-1
CASTLTDSYEQYF | TGCGCCAGCACCCTGACAGACTCCTACGAGCAGTACTTC | TRBV10-2 | - | - | TRBJ2-7
CASSYTDGGLAFF | TGTGCCAGCAGTTACACTGACGGGGGTTTAGCTTTCTTT | TRBV6-6 | - | - | TRBJ1-1
CASTGGQGAAFF | TGTGCCAGCACCGGAGGACAGGGGGCGGCTTTCTTT | TRBV27 | once | TRBD1 | TRBJ1-1
CASSTNTGQDYSYEQYF | TGTGCCAGCTCAACTAACACGGGACAGGATTACTCCTACGAGCAGTACTTC | TRBV18 | - | TRBD1 | TRBJ2-7
CASSRGNSGSYNEQFF | TGCGCCAGCAGTCGAGGTAATAGCGGCTCCTACAATGAGCAGTTCTTC | TRBV5-1 | - | - | TRBJ2-1
CSVEDRGSTEAFF | TGCAGCGTTGAAGACAGGGGGAGCACTGAAGCTTTCTTT | TRBV29-1 | - | TRBD1 | TRBJ1-1
CASSPRQTLNTEAFF | TGTGCCAGCTCACCCCGACAGACCCTGAACACTGAAGCTTTCTTT | TRBV18 | - | - | TRBJ1-1
CASSPGGEPQHF | TGTGCCAGCAGCCCCGGGGGGGAGCCCCAGCATTTT | TRBV28 | few | - | TRBJ1-5
CASSLSKNTEAFF | TGTGCCAGCAGCTTATCCAAGAACACTGAAGCTTTCTTT | TRBV7-9 | - | - | TRBJ1-1
CASSRGASTDTQYF | TGTGCCAGCAGCAGAGGCGCCAGCACAGATACGCAGTATTTT | TRBV7-3 | - | - | TRBJ2-3
CASSWDRVTSGANVLTF | TGTGCCAGCAGCTGGGACAGGGTTACATCTGGGGCCAACGTCCTGACTTTC | TRBV5-5 | - | TRBD1 | TRBJ2-6
CASSYQGLSYNEQFF | TGTGCCAGCAGTTACCAGGGACTCTCCTACAATGAGCAGTTCTTC | TRBV6-5 | - | - | TRBJ2-1
CASRPTGVNQPQHF | TGTGCCAGCAGGCCGACAGGGGTAAATCAGCCCCAGCATTTT | TRBV6-5 | - | TRBD1 | TRBJ1-5
CATSESGTGREETQYF | TGTGCCACCAGTGAGTCCGGGACAGGGAGGGAAGAGACCCAGTACTTC | TRBV24-1 | - | TRBD1 | TRBJ2-5
CAIRGNTGELFF | TGTGCCATCCGGGGGAACACCGGGGAGCTGTTTTTT | TRBV10-3 | - | - | TRBJ2-2
CASSSDFDYEQYF | TGTGCCAGCAGCTCGGACTTTGACTACGAGCAGTACTTC | TRBV11-3 | - | - | TRBJ2-7
CSVRRDRDGAEAFF | TGCAGCGTTAGGCGGGACAGGGACGGCGCTGAAGCTTTCTTT | TRBV29-1 | - | TRBD1 | TRBJ1-1
CASSATEVYGYTF | TGTGCCAGCAGCGCAACAGAAGTCTATGGCTACACCTTC | TRBV7-8 | - | - | TRBJ1-2
CASSFETGFREQYF | TGTGCCAGCAGCTTCGAGACAGGATTTAGGGAGCAGTACTTC | TRBV7-9 | - | - | TRBJ2-7